This entry features one TCR beta chain sequence. The ends lost 1 base at V and 3 bases at J; junction bases unmatched: 6. Germline CDR1 is SGHTA and CDR2 is FQGNSA. There are 16 residues in the CDR3. This entry belongs to a study of OX40 agonist ivuxolimab in advanced cancers. Produced via immunoSEQ multiplex PCR; TCRdb's table is partial and in-frame only. Here the sample spans around 67,000 clones, 80% being singletons. The chain has TRBV7-2 and TRBJ2-5; 9 bases line up with TRBD2. The input for sequencing was CD4+ or CD8+ T cells sorted from blood, taken in a trial of the OX40 agonist ivuxolimab. This TCR came from an adult with an advanced solid tumor such as melanoma, head and neck, liver or kidney cancer. The CDR3 region is CASSLVRLAAEETQYF. The CDR3 region has the DNA TGTGCCAGCAGCTTAGTGCGACTAGCGGCAGAAGAGACCCAGTACTTC.